The 8 T cell receptor beta chains given below trace back to one sample, sequenced in a study of blood T cells in healthy people across ages. With a J-beta primer mix and a sample-barcoded 5' primer, a second PCR ran about 6 to 11 cycles. MiXCR was run by TCRdb on the 5' RACE reads, yielding one entry per CDR3 protein. The sample holds 700,000 to 800,000 distinct CDR3 sequences, more than 40% seen once. Sequenced: blood. These receptors originate from a woman aged 60-75 years in good health.

V is TRBV5-4 and J is TRBJ2-1; 9 bases line up with TRBD2. The J call may be wrong; the DNA end is better matched by TRBJ2-7. Germline CDR1 reads SGHNT; CDR2 reads YYREEE (reference sequence). CDR3 length equals 17 residues. This chain's CDR3 is CASSAGGARSSYNEQYF. The DNA for the CDR3 is TGTGCCAGCAGTGCGGGAGGGGCCAGGAGCTCCTACAATGAGCAGTACTTC.

Worth noting for this clonotype: The junction shows a germline mismatch at one end, possibly a read error. V usage is TRBV6-6 and J usage is TRBJ2-5, with 9 bases lining up with TRBD2. The assigned J gene may be wrong: the sequence end matches TRBJ2-4 better. The CDR3 is 17 amino acids. CDR1 is MNHNY and CDR2 is SVGAGI in the germline V gene (reference sequence). The CDR3 nucleotides are TGTGCCAGCAGTTACACAGGACTAGCGAGTGCCAAACACATTCAGTACTTC. Translated: CASSYTGLASAKHIQYF.

This clonotype was picked up many times. The chain couples TRBV20-1 to TRBJ2-3; maybe TRBD2 (6 bases). V lost 3 bases, J lost 0 bases, and 10 bases lay in between. The germline gives CDR1 DFQATT, CDR2 SNEGSKA (reference sequence). The CDR3 is 14 residues long. The chain's CDR3 is CSASRDSSTDTQYF. CDR3 nucleotides: TGCAGTGCTAGTCGGGACTCCAGCACAGATACGCAGTATTTT.

The rearrangement links TRBV12-3 or TRBV12-4 to TRBJ1-2; the D is unclear. Trimming shortened V by 7 bases and J by 4 bases, and 13 bases separated the two germline ends. CDR3 length: 13 amino acids. Here the CDR3 reads CASTIDTGYGYTF. CDR3 DNA: TGTGCCAGCACTATAGACACCGGCTATGGCTACACCTTC.

Only one count was recorded for this clonotype. V usage is TRBV2 and J usage is TRBJ2-4; TRBD1 or TRBD2 may be the D gene (6 bases each). Germline V gives CDR1 SNHLY, CDR2 FYNNEI. Trimming removed 2 bases at V and 2 bases at J, with 13 bases between. CDR3 length: 16 residues. The CDR3 region has the DNA TGTGCCAGCAGTGAATGGGGGGCCGTCTCCAAAAACATTCAGTACTTC. Its protein is CASSEWGAVSKNIQYF.

This clonotype was observed a few times. The V call is TRBV12-3 or TRBV12-4, the J call TRBJ2-7, with 12 bases lining up with TRBD2. Unmatched junction bases numbered 6, after V lost 8 bases and J lost 1 base. This CDR3 is built from 15 residues. CDR3 sequence: CASGVLAGGSYEQYF. In DNA, the CDR3 is TGTGCCAGCGGGGTACTAGCGGGAGGATCCTACGAGCAGTACTTC.

The V call is TRBV20-1, the J call TRBJ2-1; D is uncertain. The DNA end is a closer match to TRBJ2-7, so the J assignment may be wrong. Germline V gene sequence: CDR1 DFQATT, CDR2 SNEGSKA (reference sequence). This CDR3 spans 13 amino acids. As DNA, the CDR3 is TGCAGTGCTAGGCCCCAGCCTTACAATGAGCAGTACTTC. Protein sequence: CSARPQPYNEQYF.

V gene TRBV6-5 combines with J gene TRBJ2-4; weak D call: TRBD2 (5 bases). The J call is uncertain, as TRBJ2-7 better fits the DNA end. Germline CDR1 reads MNHEY; CDR2 reads SVGAGI. This CDR3 comprises 13 residues. The CDR3 coding sequence is TGTGCCAGCAGATCTCCCCGGGGCTACGAGCAGTACTTC. Protein product: CASRSPRGYEQYF.